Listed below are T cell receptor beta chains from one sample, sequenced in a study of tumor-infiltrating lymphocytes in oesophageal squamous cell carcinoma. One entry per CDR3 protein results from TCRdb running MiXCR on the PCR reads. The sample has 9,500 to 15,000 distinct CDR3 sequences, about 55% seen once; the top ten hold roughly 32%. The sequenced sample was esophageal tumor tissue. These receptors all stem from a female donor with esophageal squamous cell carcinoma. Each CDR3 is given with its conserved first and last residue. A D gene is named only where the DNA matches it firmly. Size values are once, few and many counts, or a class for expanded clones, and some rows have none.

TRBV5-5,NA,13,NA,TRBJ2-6,TGTGCCAGCCTAATACCGGGACTGCCGACCGAAACTTTC,CASLIPGLPTETF
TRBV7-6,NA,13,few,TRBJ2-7,TGTGCCAGCAGCCACCGCGGGGCCTACGAGCAGTACTTC,CASSHRGAYEQYF
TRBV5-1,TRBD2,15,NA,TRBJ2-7,TGCGCCAGCAGCGAGGGACTAGCGGGGGGCTACGAGCAGTACTTC,CASSEGLAGGYEQYF
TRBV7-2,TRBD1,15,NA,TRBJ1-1,TGTGCCAGCAGCTTAGAGTGGGGACAGTCCACTGAAGCTTTCTTT,CASSLEWGQSTEAFF
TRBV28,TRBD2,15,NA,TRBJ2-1,TGTGCCAGCACCGCAGGACTAGCGGATTACAATGAGCAGTTCTTC,CASTAGLADYNEQFF
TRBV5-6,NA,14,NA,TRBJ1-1,TGTGCCAGCAGCCTGGAGGCAGGTTCCACTGAAGCTTTCTTT,CASSLEAGSTEAFF
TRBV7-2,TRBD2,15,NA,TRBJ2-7,TGTGCCAGCAGCCGCACTAGCGGGTCTACCTACGAGCAGTACTTC,CASSRTSGSTYEQYF
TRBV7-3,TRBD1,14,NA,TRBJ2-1,TGTGCCAGCAGCTTAACGTACAGGGGCGATGAGCAGTTCTTC,CASSLTYRGDEQFF
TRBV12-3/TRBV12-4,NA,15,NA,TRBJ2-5,TGTGCCAGCAGTTTAGTGTTCGGGGGCCAAGAGACCCAGTACTTC,CASSLVFGGQETQYF
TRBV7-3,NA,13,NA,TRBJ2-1,TGTGCCAGCAGCTCAGGGGCGTACAATGAGCAGTTCTTC,CASSSGAYNEQFF
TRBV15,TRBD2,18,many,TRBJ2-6,TGTGCCACCAGGGTAGCGGGAGGCTTTTTCTCTGGGGCCAACGTCCTGACTTTC,CATRVAGGFFSGANVLTF
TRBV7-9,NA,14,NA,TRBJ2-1,TGTGCCAGCAGCTTAGGGGGGAGTAGGAATGAGCAGTTCTTC,CASSLGGSRNEQFF
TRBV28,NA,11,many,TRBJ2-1,TGTGCCAGCAGTTTAGGGCATGAGCAGTTCTTC,CASSLGHEQFF
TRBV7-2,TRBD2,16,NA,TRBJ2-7,TGTGCCAGCAGCTTATCCTTCGGGGGGGCCGGCTACGAGCAGTACTTC,CASSLSFGGAGYEQYF
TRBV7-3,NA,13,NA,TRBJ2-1,TGTGCCAGCAGCTTATTGTTGGGGCAGGAGCAGTTCTTC,CASSLLLGQEQFF
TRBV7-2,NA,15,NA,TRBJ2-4,TGTGCCAGCAGCTCTTGGGGGGACTTCAAAAACATTCAGTACTTC,CASSSWGDFKNIQYF
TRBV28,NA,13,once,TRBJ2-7,TGTGCCAGCACAACAGGTTACTCCTACGAGCAGCACTTC,CASTTGYSYEQHF
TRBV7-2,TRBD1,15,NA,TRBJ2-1,TGTGCCAGCAGCTCAAACAGGGGGCTGGGCAATGAGCAGTTCTTC,CASSSNRGLGNEQFF
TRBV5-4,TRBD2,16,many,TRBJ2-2,TGTGCCAGCAGCTCCCTAGCGGGAAAGAACACCGGGGAGCTGTTTTTT,CASSSLAGKNTGELFF
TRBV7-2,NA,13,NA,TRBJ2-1,TGTGCCAGCAGCTCGCAGGGCCACAGGGTAAAGGACTTC,CASSSQGHRVKDF
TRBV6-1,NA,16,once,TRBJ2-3,TGTGCCAGCAAAGGCGTTACAGAACTCCGCACAGATACGCAGTATTTT,CASKGVTELRTDTQYF
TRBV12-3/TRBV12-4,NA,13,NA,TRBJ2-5,TGTGCCAGCAGTTTGAACAATCAAGAGACCCAGTACTTC,CASSLNNQETQYF
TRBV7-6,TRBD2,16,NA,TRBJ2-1,TGTGCCAGCAGCTCCCATCCTAGCGGGAGTGGCAATGAGCAGTTCTTC,CASSSHPSGSGNEQFF
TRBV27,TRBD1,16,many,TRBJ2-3,TGTGCCAGCAGTTTGCGGAGACAGGGTTCCACAGATACGCAGTATTTT,CASSLRRQGSTDTQYF
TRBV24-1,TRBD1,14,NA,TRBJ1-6,TGTGCCACCAGTGCTGACAGGGTTAATTCACCCCTCCACTTT,CATSADRVNSPLHF
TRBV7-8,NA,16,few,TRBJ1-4,TGTGCCAGCAGCCCGCCTCGTTTCGGGATTAATGAAAAACTGTTTTTT,CASSPPRFGINEKLFF
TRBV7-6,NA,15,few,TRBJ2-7,TGTGCCAGCAGCCACAACGGACAGACCCTAACCGAGCAGTACTTC,CASSHNGQTLTEQYF
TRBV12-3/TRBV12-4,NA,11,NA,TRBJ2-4,TGTGCCAGCAATCGGGGAAACATTCAGTACTTC,CASNRGNIQYF
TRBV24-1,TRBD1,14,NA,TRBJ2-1,TGTGCCACCAGTGATTTTCAGGGGGCGAATGAGCAGTTCTTC,CATSDFQGANEQFF
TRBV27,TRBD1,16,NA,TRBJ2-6,TGTGCCAGCCAGACAGGGGACATCTCTGGGGCCAACGTCCTGACTTTC,CASQTGDISGANVLTF
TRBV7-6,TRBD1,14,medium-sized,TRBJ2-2,TGTGCCAGCAGCGGGACAGCAGGGCCCGGGGAGCTGTTTTTT,CASSGTAGPGELFF
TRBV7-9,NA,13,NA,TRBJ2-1,TGTGCCAGCACCTTGGACGGGGAGGACGAGCAGTTCTTC,CASTLDGEDEQFF
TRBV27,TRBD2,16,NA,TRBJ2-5,TGTGCCAGCAGTAGAACGACTAGCGGGGGCCAGGGTGAGCAGTACTTC,CASSRTTSGGQGEQYF
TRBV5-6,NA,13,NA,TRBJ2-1,TGTGCCAGCAGCTGGGGACGAACAGGTGAGCAGTTCTTC,CASSWGRTGEQFF
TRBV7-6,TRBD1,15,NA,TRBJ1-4,TGTGCCAGCAGCTTAGGGGGACAGGGCTTTGAAAAACTGTTTTTT,CASSLGGQGFEKLFF
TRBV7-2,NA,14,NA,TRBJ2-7,TGTGCCAGCAGCTTAGGGCAGAGCTCCTACGAGCAGTACTTC,CASSLGQSSYEQYF
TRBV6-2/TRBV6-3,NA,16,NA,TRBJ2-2,TGTGCCAGCAAGGGACGCGGGCTCGACGACACCGGGGAGCTGTTTTTT,CASKGRGLDDTGELFF
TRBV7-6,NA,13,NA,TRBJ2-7,TGTGCCAGCAGCTTAGCGTGGGGATCCGAGCAGTACTTC,CASSLAWGSEQYF
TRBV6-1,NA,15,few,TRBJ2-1,TGTGCCAGCAAAGTCAACAGGGCTACCTACAATGAGCAGTTCTTC,CASKVNRATYNEQFF
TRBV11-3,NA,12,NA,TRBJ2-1,TGTGCCAGCAGAGGAACCAGTGATGAGCAGTTCTTC,CASRGTSDEQFF
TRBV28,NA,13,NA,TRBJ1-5,TGTGCCAGCAGTTTAAATCGCAATCAGCCCCAGCATTTT,CASSLNRNQPQHF
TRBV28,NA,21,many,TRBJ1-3,TGTGCCAGCAGTTTTAACACGGTTCCCCTTCCCGGGTGGATCTCGGGAAACACCATATATTTT,CASSFNTVPLPGWISGNTIYF
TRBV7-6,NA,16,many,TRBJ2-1,TGTGCCAGCAGCTTTTTAACGGGAGACTCCTACAATGAGCAGTTCTTC,CASSFLTGDSYNEQFF
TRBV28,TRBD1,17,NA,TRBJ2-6,TGTGCCAGCAGTTCGAACAGGGGGGTGACTGGGGCCAACGTCCTGACTTTC,CASSSNRGVTGANVLTF
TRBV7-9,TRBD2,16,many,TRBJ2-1,TGTGCCAGCAGCCCGCGGACTAGCGGGAGGAATGTTGAGCAGTTCTTC,CASSPRTSGRNVEQFF
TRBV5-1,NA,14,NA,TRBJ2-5,TGCGCCAGCAGCTTAGGACCAGCCTTAGAGACCCAGTACTTC,CASSLGPALETQYF
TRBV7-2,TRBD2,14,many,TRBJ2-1,TGTGCCAGCAGCCTCCAAGCGGGGGCCAATGAGCAGTTCTTC,CASSLQAGANEQFF
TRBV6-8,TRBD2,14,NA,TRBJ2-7,TGTGCCAGCACCGTACTAGCGGGAGCTGGTGAGCAGTACTTC,CASTVLAGAGEQYF
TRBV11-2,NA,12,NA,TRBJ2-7,TGTGCCAGCAGCTTCAACAGGCTCGAGCAGTACTTC,CASSFNRLEQYF
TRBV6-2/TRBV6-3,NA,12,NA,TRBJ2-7,TGTGCCAGCCAGGACGGCTACAATGAGCAGTACTTC,CASQDGYNEQYF
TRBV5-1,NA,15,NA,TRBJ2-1,TGCGCCAGCAGCTTGCTCGACGGGAGTTGGGATGAGCAGTTCTTC,CASSLLDGSWDEQFF
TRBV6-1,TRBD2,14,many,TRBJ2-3,TGTGCCAGCAGTGCGGGGGGTGGAGCGGATACGCAGTATTTT,CASSAGGGADTQYF
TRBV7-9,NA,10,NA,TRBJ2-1,TGTGCCAGCAGCCCGGGTGAGCAGTTCTTC,CASSPGEQFF
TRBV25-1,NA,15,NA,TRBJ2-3,TGTGCCAGCAGTGCCCGGGACTCAGGGTGGTATACGCAGTATTTT,CASSARDSGWYTQYF
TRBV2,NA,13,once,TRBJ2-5,TGTGCCAGCAGTGCAGGACAGCAAGAGACCCAGTACTTC,CASSAGQQETQYF
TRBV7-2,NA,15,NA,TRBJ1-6,TGTGCCAGCAGCTTAGAAGCGGCAGGGAGTTCACCCCTCCACTTT,CASSLEAAGSSPLHF
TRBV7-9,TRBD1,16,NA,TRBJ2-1,TGTGCCAGCAGCACCCCCACAGGGGCCTCCTACAATGAGCAGTTCTTC,CASSTPTGASYNEQFF
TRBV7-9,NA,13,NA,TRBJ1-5,TGTGCCAGCAGCTTACGGTTGGGTCAGCCCCAGCATTTT,CASSLRLGQPQHF
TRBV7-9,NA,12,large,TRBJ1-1,TGTGCCAGCAGGGACGGGAACACTGAAGCTTTCTTT,CASRDGNTEAFF